What follows are 17 T cell receptor beta chains derived from one specimen sequenced in a study of neurological immune-mediated disorders. TCRdb re-called the 5' RACE reads with MiXCR, one entry per CDR3 protein. The sample records about 24,000 distinct CDR3 sequences, approximately 13% being singletons. As for time point: technical triplicate 1. Sequenced: CD4+ T cells from blood. The receptors stem from a female donor with HTLV-1-associated myelopathy (HAM/TSP).

This clonotype was seen many times. The chain carries TRBV5-1 and TRBJ2-3, with a possible D match to TRBD1 (6 bases). V was clipped by 3 bases and J by 0 bases, with 14 bases between them. CDR3 size: 16 residues. The V gene's germline CDR1 is SGHRS and CDR2 YFSETQ. The CDR3 nucleotides read TGCGCCAGCAGCTCAGGGGATCCGGTGAGCACAGATACGCAGTATTTT. Translation: CASSSGDPVSTDTQYF.

This clonotype came up many times. The rearrangement uses TRBV5-1 and TRBJ1-1; unclear D gene. This CDR3 comprises 14 residues. The V end was cut by 2 bases, the J end by 0 bases, with 8 bases between. Looked up from germline, CDR1 is SGHRS and CDR2 is YFSETQ. The CDR3 loop reads CASSFAGMNTEAFF. The CDR3 DNA follows: TGCGCCAGCAGCTTCGCGGGGATGAACACTGAAGCTTTCTTT.

The CDR3 protein is CASGQAGAYEQYF. The DNA for the CDR3 is TGTGCCAGCGGCCAAGCGGGGGCCTACGAGCAGTACTTC. V usage is TRBV7-2 and J usage is TRBJ2-7; TRBD2 agrees at 8 bases. Germline CDR1 SGHTA, CDR2 FQGNSA. The CDR3 loop spans 13 amino acids. Trimming at V came to 8 bases and at J to 2 bases, leaving 5 bases not matched to a gene.

This clonotype was seen only once. No DNA is shown, since the ends of the CDR3 on it are uncertain; the CDR3 is the one TCRdb lists. The chain is built from TRBV5-5 and TRBJ1-3. A total of 21 residues make up the CDR3, ends included. From germline, CDR1 is SGHKS and CDR2 YYEKEE (reference sequence). CDR3 loop: CASSFYICSARDRQGGNTIYF.

This clonotype was seen at least ten times. This chain joins TRBV3-1 and TRBJ2-1; D might be TRBD2 (6 bases). The V gene's germline CDR1 is LGHDT and CDR2 YNNKEL (reference sequence). This CDR3 has 15 residues. V was trimmed by 3 bases and J by 9 bases, leaving 18 bases between them. CDR3 sequence: CASSQRGTHGGEQFF. Written as DNA, the CDR3 is TGTGCCAGCAGCCAGAGGGGAACCCACGGGGGTGAGCAGTTCTTC.

The table lists this clonotype with many counts. This chain joins TRBV20-1 and TRBJ2-1, with 8 bases matching TRBD2. The length of the CDR3 is 14 residues. CDR1 and CDR2 (germline): DFQATT, SNEGSKA (reference sequence). V trimming: 5 bases; J trimming: 0 bases; junction bases outside the gene matches: 3. This CDR3 reads CSASSGSSYNEQFF. CDR3 nucleotide sequence: TGCAGTGCTTCCAGCGGGAGCTCCTACAATGAGCAGTTCTTC.

Ten or more counts support this clonotype. The gene calls are TRBV15 and TRBJ2-5; possibly TRBD1 for D (6 bases). Per the germline V gene, CDR1 is LNHNV and CDR2 is YYDKDF (reference sequence). The germline V and J ends were trimmed by 2 bases and 3 bases, with 10 bases remaining between them. This CDR3 is 14 amino acids long. The CDR3 bases are TGTGCCACCAGCAGAACGGACAGAAAAGAGACCCAGTACTTC. The encoded protein is CATSRTDRKETQYF.

This clonotype was observed a few times. The gene calls are TRBV4-2 and TRBJ2-1, with a weak D call TRBD2 (6 bases). The ends were cut back, 4 bases at V and 0 bases at J, with 10 bases in the middle. The CDR3 sequence is 15 residues long. The germline gives CDR1 LGHNA, CDR2 YNFKEQ. CDR3 protein: CASSLAGSSYNEQFF. The CDR3 DNA is TGTGCCAGCAGCCTGGCGGGGAGCTCCTACAATGAGCAGTTCTTC.

In this sample, this clonotype turned up many times. The CDR3 here is CASSKTGSGYEQYF. The CDR3 DNA sequence: TGTGCCAGCAGCAAGACAGGTTCGGGATACGAGCAGTACTTC. The chain carries TRBV28 and TRBJ2-7; the D gene is possibly TRBD1 (6 bases). Trimming pared 6 bases from V and 4 bases from J, leaving 16 bases between. The CDR3 runs to 14 residues. Germline CDR1 MDHEN, CDR2 SYDVKM.

This clonotype is medium-sized. V gene TRBV5-1 combines with J gene TRBJ1-2; no definite D call. Trimming removed 0 bases at V and 3 bases at J, with 3 bases between. Germline V gene data show CDR1 as SGHRS and CDR2 as YFSETQ. The length of the CDR3 is 12 residues. CDR3 in DNA: TGCGCCAGCAGCTTGGGACACTATGGCTACACCTTC. This sequence encodes CASSLGHYGYTF.

At least ten counts were recorded for this clonotype. This chain uses TRBV20-1 with TRBJ2-7; TRBD1 matches 10 bases. The V gene's germline CDR1 is DFQATT and CDR2 SNEGSKA (reference sequence). CDR3 length equals 16 residues. With V trimmed by 2 bases and J by 9 bases, 16 bases remained unmatched. The CDR3 loop reads CSARSLDRGLIDGQYF. The DNA of the CDR3 is TGCAGTGCTAGATCCCTTGACAGGGGGCTCATTGACGGGCAGTACTTC.

This clonotype was counted at least ten times. The rearrangement links TRBV11-3 to TRBJ2-3; D gene unclear. The CDR3 is made up of 12 amino acids. Germline loops: CDR1 SGHNT, CDR2 YENEEA. Trimming left V 5 bases short and J 4 bases short, with 7 bases between. The CDR3 sequence is CASSPFADTQYF. The CDR3 bases are TGTGCCAGCAGCCCGTTTGCAGATACGCAGTATTTT.

The V call is TRBV20-1, the J call TRBJ2-3; 8 bases are shared with TRBD2. V trimming: 1 base; J trimming: 9 bases; junction bases outside the gene matches: 12. In germline, CDR1 is DFQATT, CDR2 SNEGSKA (reference sequence). The CDR3 spans 15 residues. CDR3 sequence reads: CSARGTSWRLSTQYF. The CDR3 nucleotides read TGCAGTGCTAGAGGGACTAGCTGGAGACTAAGCACGCAGTATTTT.

This clonotype has ten or more counts. The V gene is TRBV7-8, the J gene TRBJ1-3; 7 bases match TRBD1. This CDR3 comprises 13 residues. Germline assignment: CDR1 SGHVS and CDR2 FQNEAQ. Germline trimming cut 5 bases from V and 8 bases from J; bases unmatched to any gene: 6. The CDR3 DNA reads TGTGCCAGCAGCCGACAGGGAGGATACACCATATATTTT. The encoded protein is CASSRQGGYTIYF.

V is TRBV29-1 and J is TRBJ2-4, with D perhaps matching TRBD1 (5 bases). This CDR3 contains 13 residues. Germline loops: CDR1 SQVTM, CDR2 ANQGSEA. The V and J ends lost 4 bases and 0 bases respectively, with 7 bases between them. CDR3 sequence reads: CSVAGIAKNIQYF. The CDR3 DNA reads as TGCAGCGTTGCAGGGATAGCCAAAAACATTCAGTACTTC.

This clonotype ranks as medium-sized. The chain combines TRBV5-5 with TRBJ2-3; unclear D gene. The CDR3 runs to 12 residues. Per germline, CDR1 SGHKS and CDR2 YYEKEE (reference sequence). The V gene lost 4 bases and the J gene lost 6 bases, with 9 bases spanning the gap. In nucleotides, the CDR3 is TGTGCCAGCAGCCCCACCACCGATACGCAGTATTTT. This sequence encodes CASSPTTDTQYF.

This clonotype showed up many times. The chain couples TRBV29-1 to TRBJ1-2; TRBD1 matches at 9 bases. With V trimmed by 5 bases and J by 3 bases, 7 bases remained unmatched. In germline, CDR1 is SQVTM, CDR2 ANQGSEA. There are 14 residues in the CDR3. DNA of the CDR3: TGCAGCGTTTCCAGGACAGGGGAAGACTATGGCTACACCTTC. Protein sequence: CSVSRTGEDYGYTF.